These T cell receptor beta chains were read from a single sample in a study of graft-versus-host responses after intestinal transplantation. The method was immunoSEQ multiplex PCR; TCRdb's version includes in-frame clones alone and lacks a portion of them. The data contain 95,000 or so clones, 90% of them singletons. This specimen was PBMCs, taken roughly 410 days after intestinal transplant. Receptors originate from a human patient who received an intestinal transplant, so some T cells may come from the graft donor. The conserved cysteine and the conserved F or W are not part of the CDR3 here.

J: TRBJ1-4
V: TRBV29-1
CDR3: SVRTGMGKLF

J: TRBJ1-2
V: TRBV5-6
CDR3: ASSLRTEQRKDGYT

J: TRBJ2-7
V: TRBV28
CDR3: ASQTPYEQY

J: TRBJ1-3
V: TRBV5-1
CDR3: ASSLDADYSGNTIY

J: TRBJ1-5
V: TRBV6-1
CDR3: ASSEFFWFWVGRVNQPQH

J: TRBJ2-7
V: TRBV7-3
CDR3: ASSLGTGFEQY

J: TRBJ1-1
V: TRBV10-2
CDR3: ASSEHRSEAF

J: TRBJ1-6
V: TRBV11-3
CDR3: ASSLPQQNNNSPLH

J: TRBJ2-3
V: TRBV5-4
CDR3: ASSSQDRGPTDTQY

J: TRBJ2-1
V: TRBV9
CDR3: ASSVPSGGAYNEQF

J: TRBJ1-1
V: TRBV7-2
CDR3: ASTLGGNTEAF

J: TRBJ1-2
V: TRBV19
CDR3: ASSQTVNYGYT

J: TRBJ2-3
V: TRBV6-5
CDR3: ASSYRLAAKSDTQY

J: TRBJ2-1
V: TRBV5-4
CDR3: ASSPGGGSYNEQF

J: TRBJ1-1
V: TRBV6-6
CDR3: ASRPPKGTEAF

J: TRBJ1-1
V: TRBV9
CDR3: ASSEWTQEAF

J: TRBJ2-7
V: TRBV5-1
CDR3: ASAVGTASYEQY

J: TRBJ2-7
V: TRBV18
CDR3: ASSPGRSYEQY

J: TRBJ2-5
V: TRBV28
CDR3: ASSHGPLGTQY

J: TRBJ2-7
V: TRBV7-9
CDR3: ASSPPFDWGPITYEQY

J: TRBJ2-7
V: TRBV13
CDR3: ASSSQSYEQY

J: TRBJ2-7
V: TRBV4-1
CDR3: ASSPTGQGAREQY

J: TRBJ2-7
V: TRBV20-1
CDR3: SARDLGEQY

J: TRBJ1-2
V: TRBV7-9
CDR3: ASSSTGGGQSNYGYT

J: TRBJ2-7
V: TRBV6-1
CDR3: ASSEAGLTYEQY

J: TRBJ1-1
V: TRBV7-6
CDR3: ASSLGTGYTEAF

J: TRBJ2-5
V: TRBV6-5
CDR3: ATRGGNQETQY

J: TRBJ1-4
V: TRBV25-1
CDR3: ASTRTGAYEKLF

J: TRBJ1-1
V: TRBV19
CDR3: ASSIRAGGVYENTEAF

J: TRBJ1-5
V: TRBV7-8
CDR3: ASSLGGTGSQPQH

J: TRBJ1-2
V: TRBV15
CDR3: ATSRGGTAYGYT

J: TRBJ1-5
V: TRBV2
CDR3: ASSVGSPSWSQH

J: TRBJ2-1
V: TRBV9
CDR3: ASSTGTSGGAGEQF

J: TRBJ1-6
V: TRBV29-1
CDR3: SVATGIGNSPLH

J: TRBJ2-7
V: TRBV4-1
CDR3: ASSQPETYEQY

J: TRBJ2-7
V: TRBV27
CDR3: ASSFGTGSLEQY

J: TRBJ2-7
V: TRBV13
CDR3: ASSLFTGQTGEQY

J: TRBJ1-2
V: TRBV5-1
CDR3: ASSELPGQGTGYT

J: -
V: TRBV11-1
CDR3: ASSYKTIYEQY

J: TRBJ1-1
V: TRBV6-1
CDR3: ASRVDGDTEAF

J: TRBJ2-7
V: TRBV5-4
CDR3: ASSPPERGGTYEQY

J: TRBJ2-5
V: TRBV7-9
CDR3: ASSPRGGGPWETQY

J: TRBJ2-1
V: TRBV29-1
CDR3: SVEDSHNEQF

J: TRBJ1-5
V: TRBV7-3
CDR3: ASSPRRGGNQPQH

J: TRBJ1-2
V: TRBV6-5
CDR3: ASSYSGTGGYGYT

J: TRBJ2-3
V: TRBV7-8
CDR3: ASSPAGGPTDTQY

J: TRBJ2-1
V: TRBV5-1
CDR3: ASSLYESSYNEQF

J: TRBJ1-2
V: TRBV7-9
CDR3: ASSRGQGWDGYT

J: TRBJ1-5
V: TRBV19
CDR3: ASSIGDRVQPQH

J: TRBJ1-3
V: TRBV11-2
CDR3: ASSLVAGSSGNTIY